This passage covers 20 T cell receptor beta chains from one sample sequenced in a study of OX40 agonist ivuxolimab in advanced cancers. Assay: immunoSEQ multiplex PCR; the TCRdb copy retains only in-frame clones and omits some. The sample has more than 90,000 clones, more than 80% seen once. The sample consisted of CD4+ or CD8+ T cells sorted from blood, taken in a trial of the OX40 agonist ivuxolimab. These receptors were taken from an adult with an advanced solid tumor such as melanoma, head and neck, liver or kidney cancer.

The V gene is TRBV4-1, the J gene TRBJ1-5, with D hard to call. Trimming took off 0 bases at V and 6 bases at J, with 12 bases between the two ends. This CDR3 contains 15 residues. CDR1 is MGHRA, CDR2 YSYEKL, per germline. DNA of the CDR3: TGCGCCAGCAGCCAAGAAGGGTACGGGGTTCAGCCCCAGCATTTT. Translating it yields CASSQEGYGVQPQHF.

V gene TRBV5-8 combines with J gene TRBJ2-1; 7 bases align to TRBD1. Germline V gives CDR1 SGHTS, CDR2 YDEGEE. The ends lost 2 bases at V and 12 bases at J; junction bases unmatched: 14. The CDR3 is 15 amino acids. The CDR3 DNA follows: TGTGCCAGCAGCTTAGGAAGGGGGCGCGATGATGTGCAGTTCTTC. As protein: CASSLGRGRDDVQFF.

This chain joins TRBV18 and TRBJ2-7; D gene unclear. The germline V gene has CDR1 KGHSH and CDR2 LQKENI. V lost 0 bases and J 2 bases, leaving 8 bases between the germline ends. This CDR3 contains 14 residues. The CDR3 nucleotides read TGTGCCAGCTCACCACCGGCAGGACCCTACGAGCAGTACTTC. Translation: CASSPPAGPYEQYF.

This clone was seen just once. This sequence joins TRBV2 and TRBJ1-2, with D possibly matching TRBD1 (5 bases). Germline CDR1 is SNHLY and CDR2 is FYNNEI. CDR3 length equals 14 residues. The ends were cut back, 6 bases at V and 5 bases at J, with 16 bases in the middle. In DNA form, the CDR3 reads TGTGCCAGCAGCGGGACCTCTTCGGGGTATGGCTACACCTTC. It specifies CASSGTSSGYGYTF.

This chain connects TRBV6-5 to TRBJ1-2; D may be TRBD1 (5 bases). The CDR3 consists of 12 residues. Germline V gene lookup returns CDR1 MNHEY and CDR2 SVGAGI. Trimming stripped 5 bases from V and 3 bases from J, with 7 bases between. The CDR3 DNA is TGTGCCAGCAGTGTGGGGGACTATGGCTACACCTTC. Its translation: CASSVGDYGYTF.

The CDR3 DNA is TGTGCCAGCAGTAAGCAGGGGACTGAAGCTTTCTTT. Amino acid sequence: CASSKQGTEAFF. The V and J genes are TRBV6-4 and TRBJ1-1; a weak D match, TRBD1 (6 bases). The CDR3 runs 12 residues. V lost 5 bases to trimming and J lost 5 bases, with 9 bases between them. Germline V gene data show CDR1 as MRHNA and CDR2 as SNTAGT.

CDR3 residues: CASSGGTGGLYEQYF. The CDR3 DNA sequence: TGTGCCAGCAGTGGAGGGACAGGGGGGCTCTACGAGCAGTACTTC. The genes are TRBV2 and TRBJ2-7, with 11 bases matching TRBD1. The CDR3 is made up of 15 amino acids. V was clipped by 4 bases and J by 3 bases; unmatched bases: 5. CDR1 is SNHLY, CDR2 FYNNEI, per germline.

This rearrangement joins TRBV6-1 to TRBJ2-4, with D perhaps given as TRBD1 or TRBD2 (6 bases each). This CDR3 region has 15 residues. Germline CDR1 reads MNHNS; CDR2 reads SASEGT. V was shortened by 6 bases and J by 6 bases, with 18 bases between the two germline ends. The CDR3 here is CASRDHGGRGNIQYF. The CDR3, as DNA: TGTGCCAGCAGAGACCACGGGGGCCGGGGAAACATTCAGTACTTC.

Comments on this clone: A read error may be the cause here, since a much bigger clone is one base away. The chain carries TRBV19 and TRBJ1-5; 7 nucleotides match TRBD1. The CDR3 runs 14 residues. CDR1 LNHDA and CDR2 SQIVND come from the germline V gene (reference sequence). Here the CDR3 reads CVSSPQGPNQPQHF. Written as DNA, the CDR3 is TGTGTCAGTAGTCCACAGGGGCCCAATCAGCCCCAGCATTTT.

The rearrangement uses TRBV29-1 and TRBJ1-1; no definite D call. The germline V gene has CDR1 SQVTM and CDR2 ANQGSEA. Trimming shortened V by 4 bases and J by 5 bases, and 14 bases separated the two germline ends. The CDR3 contains 13 residues. The CDR3 DNA follows: TGCAGCGTTGTATTTTCATGGGGTACTGAAGCTTTCTTT. Its translation is CSVVFSWGTEAFF.

This chain joins TRBV6-4 and TRBJ2-3; TRBD2 matches 9 bases. The CDR3 totals 14 residues. The ends lost 4 bases at V and 3 bases at J; junction bases unmatched: 2. CDR1 and CDR2 from the germline V gene are MRHNA and SNTAGT. CDR3 DNA: TGTGCCAGCAGTGTGCTAGCGGGAACAGATACGCAGTATTTT. Residues: CASSVLAGTDTQYF.

The chain uses TRBV9 and TRBJ2-5; 10 nucleotides line up with TRBD2. CDR3 length: 16 amino acids. CDR1 and CDR2 (germline): SGDLS, YYNGEE. Losses at the gene ends were 1 base for V and 4 bases for J; bases not matched to a gene: 7. The CDR3 bases are TGTGCCAGCAGCGTAAGGAGCGGGGGGGCCGGAGAGACCCAGTACTTC. Amino acid sequence: CASSVRSGGAGETQYF.

J is TRBJ1-2 and V is TRBV14; D perhaps matches TRBD1 (5 bases). CDR1 and CDR2 (germline): SGHDN, FVKESK. The CDR3 loop spans 18 amino acids. V lost 0 bases and J lost 4, with 21 bases in between. CDR3 DNA: TGTGCCAGCAGCCAAGATCGGGGCCTCCAAGGAGGATCCTATGGCTACACCTTC. This gives the protein CASSQDRGLQGGSYGYTF. Supplemented by reference TRBV14 and TRBJ1-2, the full variable domain reads EAGVTQFPSHSVIEKGQTVTLRCDPISGHDNLYWYRRVMGKEIKFLLHFVKESKQDESGMPNNRFLAERTGGTYSTLKVQPAELEDSGVYFCASSQDRGLQGGSYGYTFGSGTRLTVV.

This clone occurred once. The V gene is TRBV11-2, the J gene TRBJ1-1; a weak D match, TRBD1 (5 bases). The V gene lost 4 bases and the J gene lost 5 bases, with 17 bases spanning the gap. Per germline, CDR1 SGHAT and CDR2 FQNNGV. The CDR3 has 15 residues. The CDR3 DNA follows: TGTGCCAGCAGCTGGGACCTTCCAGGGACGACTGAAGCTTTCTTT. Protein: CASSWDLPGTTEAFF.

The chain uses TRBV7-9 and TRBJ2-2; 9 nucleotides agree with TRBD1. V was clipped by 3 bases and J by 6 bases; unmatched bases: 5. Germline V gene sequence: CDR1 SEHNR, CDR2 FQNEAQ (reference sequence). The CDR3 is 15 amino acids. CDR3 residues: CASSFSGTGPGELFF. In nucleotides, the CDR3 is TGTGCCAGCAGCTTTTCCGGGACAGGGCCCGGGGAGCTGTTTTTT. Full variable domain (missing parts from reference TRBV7-9 and TRBJ2-2): DTGVSQNPRHKITKRGQNVTFRCDPISEHNRLYWYRQTLGQGPEFLTYFQNEAQLEKSRLLSDRFSAERPKGSFSTLEIQRTEQGDSAMYLCASSFSGTGPGELFFGEGSRLTVL.

Only one count was recorded for this clone. CDR3 coding DNA: TGTGCCAGCCGCGAAGGCGAACCCACAGATACGCAGTATTTT. Encoded protein: CASREGEPTDTQYF. The chain joins TRBV7-2 to TRBJ2-3; D gene uncertain. This CDR3 comprises 14 residues. Trimming pared 8 bases from V and 2 bases from J, leaving 14 bases between. Germline V CDR1 and CDR2: SGHTA, FQGNSA.

The V and J genes are TRBV4-1 and TRBJ2-7; 7 positions match TRBD1. The germline V gene encodes CDR1 MGHRA and CDR2 YSYEKL. This CDR3 comprises 15 residues. After removal of 4 bases from V and 2 bases from J, the junction contained 8 bases not matched to a gene. CDR3 protein: CASSRSGTVPYEQYF. In DNA form, the CDR3 reads TGCGCCAGCAGCCGTTCCGGGACAGTACCCTACGAGCAGTACTTC.

The gene calls are TRBV5-8 and TRBJ2-7; 9 positions match TRBD1. Looked up from germline, CDR1 is SGHTS and CDR2 is YDEGEE. The CDR3 runs to 14 residues. The J segment lost 3 bases and the V segment lost 4 bases, leaving 5 bases of the junction unmatched. CDR3 in DNA: TGTGCCAGCAGCCCCTGGGACAGGGACTACGAGCAGTACTTC. Its translation is CASSPWDRDYEQYF.

This chain connects TRBV29-1 to TRBJ2-2; D is unclear. This CDR3 has 13 residues. V was pared by 7 bases and J by 7 bases, with 16 bases between. Germline assignment: CDR1 SQVTM and CDR2 ANQGSEA. CDR3 DNA sequence: TGCAGCGGTCTTGCAGGCGCCTACGGGGAGCTGTTTTTT. This sequence encodes CSGLAGAYGELFF.

The V call is TRBV6-1, the J call TRBJ1-5; D is uncertain. The CDR3 has 14 residues. Trimming stripped 6 bases from V and 0 bases from J, with 9 bases between. The germline V gene encodes CDR1 MNHNS and CDR2 SASEGT. The CDR3 loop reads CASSSYNSNQPQHF. DNA of the CDR3: TGTGCCAGCAGCTCTTATAATAGCAATCAGCCCCAGCATTTT.